The T cell receptor beta chain described here comes from a study of cytomegalovirus exposure and HLA in healthy donors (TCRdb year 2017). Study-wide context: According to an earlier analysis of a few hundred of the donors, some 180 million T cells yielded roughly 100 million unique TCR beta sequences and approximately 300 Gb of sequence data. Roughly 310 gigabases of sequencing data and tens of millions of unique TCR sequences were included in an early release covering under 650 HLA-typed donors. Of the 398 genotyped donors, approximately 80% were placed in the genetic ancestry cluster associated with self-reported Caucasian donors. The study was designed to test whether signatures of past pathogen exposure could be identified by cataloging public T cell receptors. Using immunosequencing, the study profiled T cell repertoires from 500 to 800 subjects and related those repertoires to cytomegalovirus serostatus. A separate validation cohort of roughly 110 different subjects was used in addition to the approximately 700-subject first cohort. The study combined high-throughput TCR immunosequencing, statistical association of individual TCRs with disease status, and machine learning to predict cytomegalovirus infection status. To study patterns of TCR occurrence, a later analysis re-analyzed previously published TCR beta repertoires from 500 to 850 donors and added high-resolution HLA genotyping. In the later analysis, no new phenotypic data were used to find candidate immune exposures; instead, reliance was placed on TCR beta sequences and their occurrence across donors. To decide whether each TCR beta V gene segment behaved as functional or pseudogenic, an earlier analysis of some 540 of the donors relied on high-throughput TCR beta sequencing. Donor age, sex, ethnicity and CMV serostatus were compiled together with the repertoire data. A later genetic analysis used genome-wide SNP genotypes for about 65% of the 666 donors, treating that subset as a discovery cohort. All discovery cohort repertoires had been generated using a single sequencing platform. HLA typing covered class I and class II loci at four-digit resolution. The number of donors typed differed by locus, with about 629-630 for A, B, C, DRB1 and DQB1, 522 for DQA1, about 610 for DPA1, and some 440 for DPB1. Roughly 5 DR-DQ haplotypes were handled as single units for association and clustering, since linkage in the cohort was strong. On average, approximately 250,000 unique TCR beta nucleotide sequences were sequenced per donor among a few hundred genotyped donors of the cohort, with roughly 18% of those sequences being non-productive. Study-level results and caveats: Correlated functional status among segregating V segments might reflect linkage disequilibrium, but an unknown experimental factor could not be ruled out. According to a later genetic analysis, donors in an Asian-associated ancestry cluster had fewer N-insertions in productive TCRs than the approximately 670-donor mean. A further reported finding was that TCR beta sequences accurately predicted the HLA-A and HLA-B alleles for most subjects in the first cohort. It was suggested by the authors that the approach could potentially be generalized to other disease states and immunological phenotypes. In a later analysis, most CMV-associated TCR beta chains were found to appear HLA-restricted, with HLA associations seemingly driven largely by CMV exposure. Several of the top co-occurrence clusters appeared to be linked to parvovirus B19, influenza, CMV and Epstein-Barr virus, according to a later analysis. CMV serostatus was the only immune exposure information available for the cohort. According to a later analysis, TCR association rates differed among HLA loci, with DRB1 alleles showing the most associated TCRs and HLA-C alleles showing the fewest. Because counts were too low, some 17 rarely observed V segments, including chromosome 9 orphons, were excluded from the earlier analysis of under 650 of the donors. The study gave a list of roughly 150 TCR beta chains associated with cytomegalovirus. While some public TCRs were present in many individuals, most TCR sequences turned up only very rarely across donors. In an earlier analysis of under 600 of the donors, most TCR beta V segments were observed in productive rearrangements about 87% or about 30% of the time, broadly matching IMGT annotations. Cytomegalovirus status was reported to be diagnosed by the classifier with high specificity and sensitivity in both the original and validation cohorts. Assigning TCR associations to individual alleles was difficult when HLA alleles, especially DR and DQ, strongly co-occurred. Sequencing depth was assumed to be roughly uniform across donors in the presence/absence analyses, though that assumption may not hold. A later genetic analysis associated a missense DCLRE1C variant with V-gene and J-gene trimming of TCR beta chains, and an independent cohort replicated the association. Only TCR beta chains were sequenced in this cohort, and the absence of alpha or paired-chain data limited detectable features. A cluster of highly shared sequence variants was judged likely to represent a technical artifact of the sequencing pipeline. Because HLA typing was missing for some donors at each locus, association tests included only the typed subset. A few of the identified cytomegalovirus-associated TCR beta chains were confirmed in vitro to be specific for cytomegalovirus antigens. A later analysis associated about 17,000 TCR beta sequences with specific HLA alleles at a false discovery rate of 0.05. In a later analysis, HLA-associated TCR beta chains showed more clonal expansion and lower generation probabilities than non-associated chains that were equally common.

The cohort comprised some 700 healthy bone marrow donors. At the time of sampling, all cohort members were nominally healthy, though unrecorded immune exposures were likely present. The donor tested CMV seronegative, placing the donor among the 350 or so seronegative members of the cohort. A peripheral blood sample was collected from each donor, and TCR beta sequencing was performed on peripheral blood mononuclear cells. The Qiagen DNeasy Blood Extraction Kit was used to extract genomic DNA from the blood cell samples. With respect to this clone: Its binding antigen is unknown. Per-nucleotide qualities are absent, and no much larger clonotype sits a single base away.

Libraries were constructed by the immunoSEQ multiplex PCR assay. For the multiplex PCR, a mixture combining 60 forward primers for TCR Vbeta segments and 13 reverse primers for TCR Jbeta segments was used. The CDR3 region of rearranged TCR beta genes was amplified from genomic DNA by a multiplex PCR assay. On the Illumina HiSeq System, the amplified TCR beta libraries were sequenced as 87-base-pair reads. In the original analysis: In a later analysis, tens of millions of unique TCR beta chains were counted across the approximately 620 repertoires, and roughly 11 million of these chains were shared by at least two donors. To remove PCR and sequencing errors, raw reads were error-corrected and collapsed into unique sequences using a nearest-neighbor algorithm that merged closely related sequences. V, D and J gene segments were assigned by aligning CDR3 sequences to IMGT reference sequences. For a sequence to be retained, at least a six-nucleotide match to both a V gene segment and a J gene segment was required. Rearrangements were called productive when the CDR3 lacked stop codons and stayed in frame with V and J; all others were non-productive. Following IMGT convention, CDR3 was defined as the stretch from the second conserved V-encoded cysteine to the conserved J-encoded phenylalanine. Sequences without an unambiguous match to a single V gene segment were excluded from the earlier analysis of a few hundred of the donors. In an earlier analysis of 450 to 750 of the donors, a V segment was called functional when productive rearrangements were above 56.7%, and segregating when the standard deviation between donors exceeded 5%. To diagnose cytomegalovirus status from the catalog of TCR beta chain sequences, a statistical classification framework was built. In a later analysis, TCR nucleotide sequences were compared against IMGT/GENE-DB human TR gene sequences so that V and J genes could be assigned. The TCRdist pipeline was used in a later analysis to assign CDR3 sequences and most-parsimonious VDJ recombination scenarios. In a later analysis, each TCR beta chain was defined by its CDR3 amino acid sequence together with its V-gene family, and reads lacking a unique V-gene family were excluded. As a way to deal with suspected cross-contamination and a sequencing artifact, a later analysis dropped 450 to 600 nucleotide sequences that were highly shared and had low generation probability. In a later analysis, a clonal expansion index for each public chain was calculated from normalized within-repertoire ranks of inferred template counts. In a later analysis, generation probabilities were computed using a VDJ recombination model fitted to out-of-frame rearrangements, and the results were checked against IGoR. A later analysis scored TCR-TCR, TCR-HLA and TCR-CMV co-occurrence with hypergeometric tests, applying a repertoire-size bias correction to TCR pairs. False discovery rates were estimated in a later analysis by permuting HLA or CMV assignments 20 times. In a later analysis, co-occurring TCRs were grouped using DBSCAN, and TCRdist sequence similarity was added for clustering within HLA-allele-positive subsets. Co-occurrence clustering excluded repertoires with fewer than 30,000 or more than 120,000 public chains, plus five with anomalous nucleotide sharing. TCRdb mirrors the immuneACCESS table, restricted to in-frame sequences. Some clones are absent from its copies; in checked studies, under half trace to an unresolved V gene, and the reason for the others is unknown. That table gives V, J and clone size, and the DNA gave D and trimming. Recorded for this sample are some 200,000 clones; less than 90% of them occurred a single time. The ten largest clones take up 1.6% of the sample.

The origin of this receptor is a man aged 45 to 65 in good health and CMV-seronegative. The sequenced sample consisted of PBMCs.

The CDR3 reads CASSLRGGTGRAFF. The nucleotide sequence is TGTGCCAGCAGTTTAAGGGGGGGAACTGGGAGGGCTTTCTTT. Rearrangement joined TRBV27 to TRBJ1-1, and TRBD1 may be the D gene, going by 6 matching bases. CDR1 is given as MNHEY and CDR2 as SMNVEV, both from the germline V gene (reference sequence). The CDR3 has 14 amino acids, counting the end cysteine and phenylalanine. Of all the DNA, just the CDR3 is kept, 42 bases in frame from base 1. V was cut back by 2 bases and J by 11 bases, leaving a gap of 18 bases between them.